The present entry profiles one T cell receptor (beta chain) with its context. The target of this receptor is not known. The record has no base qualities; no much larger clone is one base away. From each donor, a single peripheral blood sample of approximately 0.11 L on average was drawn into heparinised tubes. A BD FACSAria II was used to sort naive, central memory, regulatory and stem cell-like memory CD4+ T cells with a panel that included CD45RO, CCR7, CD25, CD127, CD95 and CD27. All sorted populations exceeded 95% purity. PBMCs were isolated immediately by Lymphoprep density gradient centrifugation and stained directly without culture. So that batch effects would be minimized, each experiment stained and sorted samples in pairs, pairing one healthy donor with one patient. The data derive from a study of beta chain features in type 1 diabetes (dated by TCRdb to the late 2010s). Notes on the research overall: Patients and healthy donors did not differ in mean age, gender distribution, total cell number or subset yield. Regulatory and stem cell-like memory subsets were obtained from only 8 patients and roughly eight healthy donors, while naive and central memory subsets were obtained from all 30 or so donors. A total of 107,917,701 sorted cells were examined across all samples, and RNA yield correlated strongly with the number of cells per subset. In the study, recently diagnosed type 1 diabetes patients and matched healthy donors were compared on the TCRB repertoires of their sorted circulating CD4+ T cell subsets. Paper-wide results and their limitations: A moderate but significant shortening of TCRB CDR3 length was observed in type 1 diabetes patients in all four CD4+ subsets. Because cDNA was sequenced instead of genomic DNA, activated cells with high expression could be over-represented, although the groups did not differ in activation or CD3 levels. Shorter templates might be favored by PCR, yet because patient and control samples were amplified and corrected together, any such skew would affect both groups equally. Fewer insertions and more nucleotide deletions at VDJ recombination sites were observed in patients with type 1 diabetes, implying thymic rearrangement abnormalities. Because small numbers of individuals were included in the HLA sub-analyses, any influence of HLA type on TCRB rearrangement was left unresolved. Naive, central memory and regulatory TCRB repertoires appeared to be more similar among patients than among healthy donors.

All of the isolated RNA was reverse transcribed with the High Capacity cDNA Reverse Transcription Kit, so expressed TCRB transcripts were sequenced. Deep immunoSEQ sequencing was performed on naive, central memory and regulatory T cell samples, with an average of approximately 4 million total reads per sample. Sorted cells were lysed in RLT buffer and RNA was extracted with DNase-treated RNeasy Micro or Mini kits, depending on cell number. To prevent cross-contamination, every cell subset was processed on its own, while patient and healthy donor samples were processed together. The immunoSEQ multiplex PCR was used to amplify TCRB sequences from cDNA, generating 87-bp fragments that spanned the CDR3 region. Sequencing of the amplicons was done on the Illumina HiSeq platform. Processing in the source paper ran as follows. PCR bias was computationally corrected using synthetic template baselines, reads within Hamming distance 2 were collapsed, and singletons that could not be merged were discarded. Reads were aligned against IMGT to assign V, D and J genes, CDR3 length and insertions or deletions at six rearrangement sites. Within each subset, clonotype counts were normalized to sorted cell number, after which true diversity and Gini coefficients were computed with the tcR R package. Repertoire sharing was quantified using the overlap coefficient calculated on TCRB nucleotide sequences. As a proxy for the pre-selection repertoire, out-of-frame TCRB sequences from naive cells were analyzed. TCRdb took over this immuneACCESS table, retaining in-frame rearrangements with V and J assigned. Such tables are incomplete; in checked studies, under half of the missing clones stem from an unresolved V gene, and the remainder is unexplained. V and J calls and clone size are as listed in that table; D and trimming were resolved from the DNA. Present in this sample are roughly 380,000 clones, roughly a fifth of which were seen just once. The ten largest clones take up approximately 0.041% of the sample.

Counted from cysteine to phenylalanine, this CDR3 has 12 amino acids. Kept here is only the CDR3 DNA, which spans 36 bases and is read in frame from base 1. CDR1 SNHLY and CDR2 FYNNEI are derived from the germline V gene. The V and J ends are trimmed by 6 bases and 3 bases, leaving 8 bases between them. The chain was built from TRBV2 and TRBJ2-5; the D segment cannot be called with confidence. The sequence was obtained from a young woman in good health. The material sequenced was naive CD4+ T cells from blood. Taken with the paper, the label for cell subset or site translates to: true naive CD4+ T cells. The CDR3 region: CASRTDEETQYF. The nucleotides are TGTGCCAGCAGAACAGATGAAGAGACCCAGTACTTC. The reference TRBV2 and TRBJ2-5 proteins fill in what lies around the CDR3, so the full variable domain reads EPEVTQTPSHQVTQMGQEVILRCVPISNHLYFYWYRQILGQKVEFLVSFYNNEISEKSEIFDDQFSVERPDGSNFTLKIRSTKLEDSAMYFCASRTDEETQYFGPGTRLLVL.